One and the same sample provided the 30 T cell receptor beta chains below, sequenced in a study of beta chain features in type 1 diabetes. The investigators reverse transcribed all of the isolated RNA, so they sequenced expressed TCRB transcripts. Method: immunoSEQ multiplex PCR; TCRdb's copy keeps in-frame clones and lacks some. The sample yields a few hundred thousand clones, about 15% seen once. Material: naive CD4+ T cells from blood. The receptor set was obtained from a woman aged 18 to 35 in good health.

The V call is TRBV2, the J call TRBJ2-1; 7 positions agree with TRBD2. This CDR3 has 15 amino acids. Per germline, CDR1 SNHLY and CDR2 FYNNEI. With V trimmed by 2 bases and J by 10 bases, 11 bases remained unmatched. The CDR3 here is CASSELQRGGREQFF. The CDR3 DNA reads TGTGCCAGCAGTGAACTACAGCGGGGAGGCCGGGAGCAGTTCTTC.

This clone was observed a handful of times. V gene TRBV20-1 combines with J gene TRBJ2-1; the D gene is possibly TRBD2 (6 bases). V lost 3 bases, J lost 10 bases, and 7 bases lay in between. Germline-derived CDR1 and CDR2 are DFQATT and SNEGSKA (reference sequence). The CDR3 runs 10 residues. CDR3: CSASRGEQFF. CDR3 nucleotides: TGCAGTGCTAGCCGGGGGGAGCAGTTCTTC.

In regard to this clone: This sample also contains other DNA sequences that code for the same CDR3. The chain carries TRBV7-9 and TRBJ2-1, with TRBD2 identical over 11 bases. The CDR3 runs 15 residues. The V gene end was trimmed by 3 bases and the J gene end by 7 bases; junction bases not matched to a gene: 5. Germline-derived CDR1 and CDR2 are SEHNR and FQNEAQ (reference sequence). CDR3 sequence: CASSLLAGGGNEQFF. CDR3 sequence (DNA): TGTGCCAGCAGCTTGCTAGCGGGAGGAGGAAATGAGCAGTTCTTC.

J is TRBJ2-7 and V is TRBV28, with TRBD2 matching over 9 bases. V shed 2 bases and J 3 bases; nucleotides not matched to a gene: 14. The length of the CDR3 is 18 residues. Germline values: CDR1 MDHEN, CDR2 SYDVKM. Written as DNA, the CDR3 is TGTGCCAGCAGTTTAGGGGCGGGAGGGTCCCTGGTCTACTACGAGCAGTACTTC. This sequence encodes CASSLGAGGSLVYYEQYF. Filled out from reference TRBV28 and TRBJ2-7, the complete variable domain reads DVKVTQSSRYLVKRTGEKVFLECVQDMDHENMFWYRQDPGLGLRLIYFSYDVKMKEKGDIPEGYSVSREKKERFSLILESASTNQTSMYLCASSLGAGGSLVYYEQYFGPGTRLTVT.

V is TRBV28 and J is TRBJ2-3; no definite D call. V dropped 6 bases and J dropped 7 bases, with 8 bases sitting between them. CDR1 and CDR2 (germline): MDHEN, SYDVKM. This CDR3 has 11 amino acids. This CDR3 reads CASRSSNTQYF. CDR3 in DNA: TGTGCCAGCAGGTCCAGTAATACGCAGTATTTT.

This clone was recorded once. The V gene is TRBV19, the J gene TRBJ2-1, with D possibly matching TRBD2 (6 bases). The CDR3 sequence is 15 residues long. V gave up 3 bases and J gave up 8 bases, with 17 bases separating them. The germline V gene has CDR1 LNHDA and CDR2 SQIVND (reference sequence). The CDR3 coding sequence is TGTGCCAGTAGTATCCCCTGGAGGGGTGGGTATGAGCAGTTCTTC. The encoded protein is CASSIPWRGGYEQFF.

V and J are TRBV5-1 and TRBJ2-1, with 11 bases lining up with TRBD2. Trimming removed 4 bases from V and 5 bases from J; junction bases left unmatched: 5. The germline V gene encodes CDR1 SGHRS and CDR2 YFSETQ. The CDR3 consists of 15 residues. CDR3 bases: TGCGCCAGCAGCCACACTAGCGGGAGTAACAATGAGCAGTTCTTC. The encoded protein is CASSHTSGSNNEQFF. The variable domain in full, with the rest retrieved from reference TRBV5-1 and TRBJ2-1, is KAGVTQTPRYLIKTRGQQVTLSCSPISGHRSVSWYQQTPGQGLQFLFEYFSETQRNKGNFPGRFSGRQFSNSRSEMNVSTLELGDSALYLCASSHTSGSNNEQFFGPGTRLTVL.

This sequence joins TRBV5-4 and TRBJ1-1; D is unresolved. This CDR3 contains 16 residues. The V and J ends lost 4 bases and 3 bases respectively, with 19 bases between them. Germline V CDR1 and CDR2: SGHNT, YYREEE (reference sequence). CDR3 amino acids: CASSPLKVREDTEAFF. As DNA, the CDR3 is TGTGCCAGCAGCCCCCTTAAGGTCCGGGAAGACACTGAAGCTTTCTTT.

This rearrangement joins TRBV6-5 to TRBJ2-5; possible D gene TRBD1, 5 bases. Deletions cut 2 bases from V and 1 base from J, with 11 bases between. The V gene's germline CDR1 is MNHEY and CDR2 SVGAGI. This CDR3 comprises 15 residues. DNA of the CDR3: TGTGCCAGCAGTTACCTGGGGCGGCCCCAAGAGACCCAGTACTTC. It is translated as CASSYLGRPQETQYF.

The chain's CDR3 is CASSQGLASGQTQYF. The CDR3 bases are TGCGCCAGCAGCCAGGGACTAGCGTCAGGTCAGACCCAGTACTTC. V usage is TRBV4-3 and J usage is TRBJ2-5, with TRBD2 matching over 10 bases. This CDR3 region has 15 residues. Germline lookup yields CDR1 LGHNA and CDR2 YSLEER. V lost 3 bases to trimming and J lost 6 bases; unmatched junction nucleotides: 7.

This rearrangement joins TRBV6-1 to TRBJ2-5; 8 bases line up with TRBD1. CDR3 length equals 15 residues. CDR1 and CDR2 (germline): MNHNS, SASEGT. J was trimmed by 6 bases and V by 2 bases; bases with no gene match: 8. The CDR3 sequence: CASSELDRDIQTQYF. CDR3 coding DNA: TGTGCCAGCAGTGAACTGGACAGGGATATTCAGACCCAGTACTTC.

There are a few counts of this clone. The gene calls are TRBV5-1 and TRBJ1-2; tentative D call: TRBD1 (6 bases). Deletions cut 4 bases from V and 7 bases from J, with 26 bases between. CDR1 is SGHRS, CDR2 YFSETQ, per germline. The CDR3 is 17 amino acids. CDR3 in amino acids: CASSPDGGALGSRGYTF. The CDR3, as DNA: TGCGCCAGCAGCCCGGACGGGGGGGCGCTTGGTTCGCGTGGCTACACCTTC. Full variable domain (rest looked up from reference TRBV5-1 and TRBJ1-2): KAGVTQTPRYLIKTRGQQVTLSCSPISGHRSVSWYQQTPGQGLQFLFEYFSETQRNKGNFPGRFSGRQFSNSRSEMNVSTLELGDSALYLCASSPDGGALGSRGYTFGSGTRLTVV.

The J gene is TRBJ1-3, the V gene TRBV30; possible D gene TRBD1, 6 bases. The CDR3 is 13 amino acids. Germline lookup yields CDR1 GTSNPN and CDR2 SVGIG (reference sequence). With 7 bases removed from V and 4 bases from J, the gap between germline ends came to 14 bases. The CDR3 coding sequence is TGTGCCTTTGACAGGCGACGGGGAAACACCATATATTTT. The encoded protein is CAFDRRRGNTIYF.

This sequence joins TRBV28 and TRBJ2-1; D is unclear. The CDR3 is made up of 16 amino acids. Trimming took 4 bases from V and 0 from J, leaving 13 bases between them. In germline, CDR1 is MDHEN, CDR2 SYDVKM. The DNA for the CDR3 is TGTGCCAGCAGTTCCCCCCGAGCGAGCTCCTACAATGAGCAGTTCTTC. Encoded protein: CASSSPRASSYNEQFF.

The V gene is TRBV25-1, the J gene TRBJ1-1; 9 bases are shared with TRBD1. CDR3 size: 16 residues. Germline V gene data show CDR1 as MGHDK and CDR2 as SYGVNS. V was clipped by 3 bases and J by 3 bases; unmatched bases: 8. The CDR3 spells CASSDPRTGEDTEAFF. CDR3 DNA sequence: TGTGCCAGCAGTGACCCCAGGACAGGGGAGGACACTGAAGCTTTCTTT.

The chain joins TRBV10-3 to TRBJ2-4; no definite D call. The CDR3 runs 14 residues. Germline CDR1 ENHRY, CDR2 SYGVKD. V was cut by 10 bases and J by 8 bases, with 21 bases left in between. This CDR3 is CATRRALNEDIQYF. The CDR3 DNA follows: TGTGCCACCAGACGAGCCCTAAACGAAGACATTCAGTACTTC.

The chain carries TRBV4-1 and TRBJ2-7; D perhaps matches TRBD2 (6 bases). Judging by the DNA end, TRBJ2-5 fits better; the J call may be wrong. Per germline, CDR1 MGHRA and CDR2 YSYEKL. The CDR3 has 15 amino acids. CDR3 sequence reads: CASSPGTPIRETQYF. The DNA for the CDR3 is TGCGCCAGCAGCCCGGGGACTCCAATCCGCGAGACCCAGTACTTC.

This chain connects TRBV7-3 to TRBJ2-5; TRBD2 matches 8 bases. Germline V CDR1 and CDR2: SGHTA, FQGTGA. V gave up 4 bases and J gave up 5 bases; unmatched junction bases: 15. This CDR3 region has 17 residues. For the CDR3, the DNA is TGTGCCAGCAGCTCTACCCCCCGGGCGGGAGGTAGGGAGACCCAGTACTTC. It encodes CASSSTPRAGGRETQYF. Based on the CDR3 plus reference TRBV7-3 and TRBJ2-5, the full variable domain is GAGVSQTPSNKVTEKGKYVELRCDPISGHTALYWYRQSLGQGPEFLIYFQGTGAADDSGLPNDRFFAVRPEGSVSTLKIQRTERGDSAVYLCASSSTPRAGGRETQYFGPGTRLLVL.

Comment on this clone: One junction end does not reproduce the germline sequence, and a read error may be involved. The CDR3 bases are TGTGCCAGCAGTTACTCCGGCGGGCTTTGCTTTTTT. It yields the protein CASSYSGGLCFF. This chain joins TRBV6-5 and TRBJ1-1; D remains ambiguous. Germline V gene lookup returns CDR1 MNHEY and CDR2 SVGAGI. This CDR3 comprises 12 residues.

The CDR3 is CASSLRGQLSGNTIYF. The CDR3 bases are TGTGCCAGCAGTTTAAGGGGACAGCTCTCTGGAAACACCATATATTTT. The chain joins TRBV27 to TRBJ1-3, with TRBD1 matching over 7 bases. J was trimmed by 0 bases and V by 2 bases; bases with no gene match: 4. The CDR3 spans 16 residues. Per germline, CDR1 MNHEY and CDR2 SMNVEV (reference sequence).

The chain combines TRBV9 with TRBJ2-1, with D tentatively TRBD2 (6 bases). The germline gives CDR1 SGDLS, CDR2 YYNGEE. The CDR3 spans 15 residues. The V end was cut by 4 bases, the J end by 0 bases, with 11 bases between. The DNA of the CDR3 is TGTGCCAGCAGCCTAGACGGGGGCTCCTACAATGAGCAGTTCTTC. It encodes CASSLDGGSYNEQFF. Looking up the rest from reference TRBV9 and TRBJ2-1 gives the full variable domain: DSGVTQTPKHLITATGQRVTLRCSPRSGDLSVYWYQQSLDQGLQFLIQYYNGEERAKGNILERFSAQQFPDLHSELNLSSLELGDSALYFCASSLDGGSYNEQFFGPGTRLTVL.

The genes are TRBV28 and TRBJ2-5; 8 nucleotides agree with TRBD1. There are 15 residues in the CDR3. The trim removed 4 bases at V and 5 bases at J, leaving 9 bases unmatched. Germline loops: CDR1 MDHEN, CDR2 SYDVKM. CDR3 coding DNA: TGTGCCAGCAGTTCACAGATCGACAGGGGTGAGACCCAGTACTTC. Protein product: CASSSQIDRGETQYF.

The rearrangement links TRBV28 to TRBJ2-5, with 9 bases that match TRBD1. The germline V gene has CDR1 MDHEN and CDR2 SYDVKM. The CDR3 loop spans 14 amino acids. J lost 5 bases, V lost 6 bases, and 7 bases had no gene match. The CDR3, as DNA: TGTGCCAGCAGCCCATGGACAGGGGAGGAGACCCAGTACTTC. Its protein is CASSPWTGEETQYF.

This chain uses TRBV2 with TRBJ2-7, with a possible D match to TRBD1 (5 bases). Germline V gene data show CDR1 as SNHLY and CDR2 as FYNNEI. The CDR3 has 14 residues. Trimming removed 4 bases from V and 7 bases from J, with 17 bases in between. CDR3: CASSGQGRLGEQYF. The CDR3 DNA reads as TGTGCCAGCAGTGGGCAGGGCCGCCTCGGGGAGCAGTACTTC.

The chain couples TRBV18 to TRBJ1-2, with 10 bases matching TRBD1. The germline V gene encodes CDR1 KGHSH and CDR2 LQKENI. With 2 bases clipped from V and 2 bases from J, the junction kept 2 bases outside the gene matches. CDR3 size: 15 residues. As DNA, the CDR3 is TGTGCCAGCTCACCAGGGACAGGGGACAACTATGGCTACACCTTC. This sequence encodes CASSPGTGDNYGYTF.

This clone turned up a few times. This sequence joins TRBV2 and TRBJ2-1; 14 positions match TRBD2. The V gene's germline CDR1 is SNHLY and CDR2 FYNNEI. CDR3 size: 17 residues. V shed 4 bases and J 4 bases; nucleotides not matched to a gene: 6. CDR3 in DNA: TGTGCCAGCAGTGGAATGACTAGCGGGGGGGGTTACAATGAGCAGTTCTTC. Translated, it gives CASSGMTSGGGYNEQFF. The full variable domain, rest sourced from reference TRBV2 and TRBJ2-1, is EPEVTQTPSHQVTQMGQEVILRCVPISNHLYFYWYRQILGQKVEFLVSFYNNEISEKSEIFDDQFSVERPDGSNFTLKIRSTKLEDSAMYFCASSGMTSGGGYNEQFFGPGTRLTVL.

The CDR3 reads CASSRTGEETQYF. Written as DNA, the CDR3 is TGTGCCAGCAGCAGGACAGGGGAGGAGACCCAGTACTTC. The V gene is TRBV7-8, the J gene TRBJ2-5; 9 bases match TRBD1. The CDR3 runs to 13 residues. Germline CDR1 reads SGHVS; CDR2 reads FQNEAQ. Losses at the gene ends were 5 bases for V and 5 bases for J; bases not matched to a gene: 3.

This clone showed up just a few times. CDR3: CASDPGTGRTYNEQFF. As DNA, the CDR3 is TGTGCCAGCGACCCCGGGACAGGTCGTACCTACAATGAGCAGTTCTTC. The rearrangement links TRBV6-6 to TRBJ2-1; 8 positions match TRBD1. The V segment lost 8 bases and the J segment 2 bases; nucleotides outside the gene matches: 11. Per the germline V gene, CDR1 is MNHNY and CDR2 is SVGAGI (reference sequence). The CDR3 runs to 16 residues.

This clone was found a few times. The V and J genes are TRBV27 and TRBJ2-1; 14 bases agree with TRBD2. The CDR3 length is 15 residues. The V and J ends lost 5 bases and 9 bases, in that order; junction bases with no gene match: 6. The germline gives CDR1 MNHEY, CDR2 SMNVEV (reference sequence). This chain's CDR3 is CASSLGTSGRGEQFF. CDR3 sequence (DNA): TGTGCCAGCAGTCTAGGGACTAGCGGGAGAGGTGAGCAGTTCTTC.

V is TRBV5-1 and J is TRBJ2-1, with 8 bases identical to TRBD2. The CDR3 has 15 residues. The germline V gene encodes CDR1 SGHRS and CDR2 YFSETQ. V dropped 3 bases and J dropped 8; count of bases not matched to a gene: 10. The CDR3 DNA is TGCGCCAGCAGCTGGATAAGCGGGAGCAGCGATGAGCAGTTCTTC. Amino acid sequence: CASSWISGSSDEQFF.